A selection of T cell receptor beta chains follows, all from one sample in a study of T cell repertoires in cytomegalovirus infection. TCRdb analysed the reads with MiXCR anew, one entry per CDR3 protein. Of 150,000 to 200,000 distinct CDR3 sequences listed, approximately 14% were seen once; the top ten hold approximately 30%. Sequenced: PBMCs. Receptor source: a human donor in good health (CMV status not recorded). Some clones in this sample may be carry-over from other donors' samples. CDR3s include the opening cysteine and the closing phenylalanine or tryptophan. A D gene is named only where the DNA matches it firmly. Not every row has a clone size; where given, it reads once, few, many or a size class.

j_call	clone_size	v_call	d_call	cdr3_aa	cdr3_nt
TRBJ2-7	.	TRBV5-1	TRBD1	CASSFDRGLNEQYF	TGCGCCAGCAGCTTCGACAGGGGGCTTAACGAGCAGTACTTC
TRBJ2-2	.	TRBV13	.	CASSPRRQAGELFF	TGTGCCAGCAGCCCGAGAAGGCAAGCCGGGGAGCTGTTTTTT
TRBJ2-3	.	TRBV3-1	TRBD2	CASSQEAGVSDTQYF	TGTGCCAGCAGCCAAGAAGCGGGAGTGTCAGATACGCAGTATTTT
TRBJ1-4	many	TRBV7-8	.	CASSTRQADEKLFF	TGTGCCAGCAGCACCAGACAGGCGGATGAAAAACTGTTTTTT
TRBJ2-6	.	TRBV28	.	CATDSSGLRSGANVLTF	TGTGCCACCGACAGTTCTGGGCTTCGCTCTGGGGCCAACGTCCTGACTTTC
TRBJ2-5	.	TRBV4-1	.	CASSQGQFQETQYF	TGCGCCAGCAGCCAAGGTCAGTTCCAAGAGACCCAGTACTTC
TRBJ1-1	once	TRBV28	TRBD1	CASRTGTTEAFF	TGTGCCAGCAGGACAGGGACCACGGAAGCTTTCTTT
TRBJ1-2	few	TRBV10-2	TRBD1	CASSQTGIEGGYTF	TGCGCCAGCAGTCAGACAGGGATTGAGGGCGGCTACACCTTC
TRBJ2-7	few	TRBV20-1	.	CSARDPTRGALREQYF	TGCAGTGCTAGAGATCCGACCCGGGGGGCCCTCCGAGAGCAGTACTTC
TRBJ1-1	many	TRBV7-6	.	CASSLAGANTEAFF	TGTGCCAGCAGCTTAGCAGGGGCGAACACTGAAGCTTTCTTT
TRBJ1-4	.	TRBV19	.	CASSISLATNEKLFF	TGTGCCAGTAGTATTTCATTGGCAACTAATGAAAAACTGTTTTTT
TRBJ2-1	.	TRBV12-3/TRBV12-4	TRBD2	CASSGATSGEYEQFF	TGTGCCAGCAGTGGAGCGACTAGCGGGGAATATGAGCAGTTCTTC
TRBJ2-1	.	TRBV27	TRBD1	CASRTGANEQFF	TGTGCCAGCAGAACAGGGGCCAATGAGCAGTTCTTC
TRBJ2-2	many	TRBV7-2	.	CASSVNVVAPNTGELFF	TGTGCCAGCAGCGTAAACGTGGTAGCACCGAACACCGGGGAGCTGTTTTTT
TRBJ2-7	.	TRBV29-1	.	CSVEKSSYEQYF	TGCAGCGTTGAAAAAAGCTCCTACGAGCAGTACTTC
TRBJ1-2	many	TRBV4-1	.	CASSQVGSENYGYTF	TGCGCCAGCAGCCAAGTGGGATCCGAGAACTATGGCTACACCTTC
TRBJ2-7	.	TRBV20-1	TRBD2	CSAEEPSGRYYEQYF	TGCAGTGCCGAGGAACCTAGCGGGAGGTATTACGAGCAGTACTTC
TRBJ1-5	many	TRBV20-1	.	CSARAPQGIQPQHF	TGCAGTGCTAGAGCGCCCCAGGGAATTCAGCCCCAGCATTTT
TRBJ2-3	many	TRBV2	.	CASSAALADTQYF	TGTGCCAGCAGTGCGGCTTTGGCAGATACGCAGTATTTT
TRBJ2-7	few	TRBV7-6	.	CASQGGATEQYF	TGTGCCAGCCAAGGCGGGGCAACCGAGCAGTACTTC
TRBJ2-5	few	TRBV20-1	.	CSARGVETQYF	TGCAGTGCTAGAGGGGTGGAGACCCAGTACTTC
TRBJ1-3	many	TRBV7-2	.	CASSLVLNTIYF	TGTGCCAGCAGCTTAGTACTAAACACCATATATTTT
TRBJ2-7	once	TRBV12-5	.	CASGYSYEQYF	TGTGCTAGTGGTTATTCCTACGAGCAGTACTTC
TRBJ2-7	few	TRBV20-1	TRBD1	CSAIDWTGSSYEQYF	TGCAGTGCTATCGACTGGACAGGGTCGTCTTACGAGCAGTACTTC
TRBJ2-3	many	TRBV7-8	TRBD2	CASAREGETDTQYF	TGTGCCAGCGCCCGGGAGGGAGAAACAGATACGCAGTATTTT
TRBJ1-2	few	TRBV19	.	CASSIKQGPNYGYTF	TGTGCCAGTAGTATAAAGCAGGGACCTAACTATGGCTACACCTTC
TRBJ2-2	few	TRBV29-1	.	CSVEHDKGANTGELFF	TGCAGCGTTGAACATGATAAGGGCGCGAACACCGGGGAGCTGTTTTTT